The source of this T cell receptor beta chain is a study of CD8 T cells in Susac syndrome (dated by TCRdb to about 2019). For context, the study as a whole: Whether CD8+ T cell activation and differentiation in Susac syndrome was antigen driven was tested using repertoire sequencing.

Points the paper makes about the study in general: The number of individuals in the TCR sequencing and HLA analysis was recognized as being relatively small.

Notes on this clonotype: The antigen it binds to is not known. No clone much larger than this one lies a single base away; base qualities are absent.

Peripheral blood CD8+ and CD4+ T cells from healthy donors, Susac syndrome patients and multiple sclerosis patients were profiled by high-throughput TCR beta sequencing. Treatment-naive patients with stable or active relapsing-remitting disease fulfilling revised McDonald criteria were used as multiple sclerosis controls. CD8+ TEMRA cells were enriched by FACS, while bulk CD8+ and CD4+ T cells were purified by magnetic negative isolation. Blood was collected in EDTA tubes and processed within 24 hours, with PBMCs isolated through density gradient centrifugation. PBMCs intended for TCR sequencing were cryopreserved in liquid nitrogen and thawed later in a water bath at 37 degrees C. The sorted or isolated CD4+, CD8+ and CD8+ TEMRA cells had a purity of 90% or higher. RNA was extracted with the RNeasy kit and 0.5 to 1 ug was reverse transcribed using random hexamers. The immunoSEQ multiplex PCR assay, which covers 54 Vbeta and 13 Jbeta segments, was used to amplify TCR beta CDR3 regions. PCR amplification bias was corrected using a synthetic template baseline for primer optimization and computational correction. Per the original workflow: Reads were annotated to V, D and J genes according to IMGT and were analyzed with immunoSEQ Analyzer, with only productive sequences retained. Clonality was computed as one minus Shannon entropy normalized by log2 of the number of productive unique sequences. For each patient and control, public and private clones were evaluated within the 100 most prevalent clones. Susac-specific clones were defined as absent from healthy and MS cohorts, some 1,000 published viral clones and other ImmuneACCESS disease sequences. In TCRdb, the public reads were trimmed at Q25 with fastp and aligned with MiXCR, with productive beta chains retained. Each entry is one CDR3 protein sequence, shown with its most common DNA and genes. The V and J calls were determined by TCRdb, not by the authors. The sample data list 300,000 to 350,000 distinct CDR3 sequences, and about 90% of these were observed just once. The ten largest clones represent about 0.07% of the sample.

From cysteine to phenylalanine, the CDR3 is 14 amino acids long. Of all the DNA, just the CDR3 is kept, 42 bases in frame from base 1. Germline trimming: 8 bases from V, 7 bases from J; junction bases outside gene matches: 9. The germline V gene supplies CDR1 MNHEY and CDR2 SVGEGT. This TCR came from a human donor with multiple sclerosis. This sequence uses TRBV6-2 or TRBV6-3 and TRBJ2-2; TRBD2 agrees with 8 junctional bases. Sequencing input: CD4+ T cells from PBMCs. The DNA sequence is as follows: TGTGCCAGCCAACCGGGACTAGTACACGGGGAGCTGTTTTTT. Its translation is CASQPGLVHGELFF.